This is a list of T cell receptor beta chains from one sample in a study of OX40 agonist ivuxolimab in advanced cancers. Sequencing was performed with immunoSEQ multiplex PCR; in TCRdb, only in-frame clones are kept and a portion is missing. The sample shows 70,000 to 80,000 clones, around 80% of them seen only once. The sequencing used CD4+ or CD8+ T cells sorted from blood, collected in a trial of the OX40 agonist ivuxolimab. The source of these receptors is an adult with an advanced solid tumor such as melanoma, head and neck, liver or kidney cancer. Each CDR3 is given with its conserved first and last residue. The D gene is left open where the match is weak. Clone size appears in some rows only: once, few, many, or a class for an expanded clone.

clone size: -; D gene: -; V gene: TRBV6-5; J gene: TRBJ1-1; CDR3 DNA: TGTGCCAGCAGTTACATGGGGGGAATGAACACTGAAGCTTTCTTT; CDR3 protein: CASSYMGGMNTEAFF
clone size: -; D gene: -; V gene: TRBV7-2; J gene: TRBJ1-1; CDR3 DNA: TGTGCCAGCAGCTTAGGGCAGCCGACCGCTGAAGCTTTCTTT; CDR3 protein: CASSLGQPTAEAFF
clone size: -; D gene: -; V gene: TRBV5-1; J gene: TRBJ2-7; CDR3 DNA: TGCGCCAGCAGCTTGGAGGCTGACAACTCCTACGAGCAGTACTTC; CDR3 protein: CASSLEADNSYEQYF
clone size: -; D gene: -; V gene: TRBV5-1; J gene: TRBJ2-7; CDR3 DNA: TGCGCCAGCAGCTTGGCGAGGGGAGGGGGCTACGAGCAGTACTTC; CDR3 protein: CASSLARGGGYEQYF
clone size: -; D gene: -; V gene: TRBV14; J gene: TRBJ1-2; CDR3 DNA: TGTGCCAGCAGCCAAGATAGTGGCAGCTACTATGGCTACACCTTC; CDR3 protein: CASSQDSGSYYGYTF
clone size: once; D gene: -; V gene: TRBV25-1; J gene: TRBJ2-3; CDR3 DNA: TGTGCCAGCAGTGATCCCCGAAAGACAGATACGCAGTATTTT; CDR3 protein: CASSDPRKTDTQYF
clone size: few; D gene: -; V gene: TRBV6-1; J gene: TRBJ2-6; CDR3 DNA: TGTGCCAGCAGTGGACAGAGCTCTGGGGCCAACGTCCTGACTTTC; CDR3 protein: CASSGQSSGANVLTF
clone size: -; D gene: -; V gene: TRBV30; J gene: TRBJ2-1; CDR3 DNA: TGTGCCTGGAGCCCCGGGACCCTCCTTCGGCAGTTCTTC; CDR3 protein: CAWSPGTLLRQFF
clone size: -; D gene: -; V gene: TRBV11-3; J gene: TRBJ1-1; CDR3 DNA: TGTGCCAGCAGCCCAGGGAGACAGACTGAAGCTTTCTTT; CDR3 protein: CASSPGRQTEAFF
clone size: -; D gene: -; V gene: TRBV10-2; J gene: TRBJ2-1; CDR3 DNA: TGCGCCAGCAGAGGGAGCTCCTACAATGAGCAGTTCTTC; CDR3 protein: CASRGSSYNEQFF
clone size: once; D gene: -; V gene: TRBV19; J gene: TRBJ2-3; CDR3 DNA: TGTGCCAGTAGTATAAAAGCGCGGGGCACAGATACGCAGTATTTT; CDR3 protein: CASSIKARGTDTQYF
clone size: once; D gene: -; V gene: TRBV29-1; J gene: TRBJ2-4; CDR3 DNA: TGCAGCGTCGCAAAAACAGGGCTTCTAGCCAAAAACATTCAGTACTTC; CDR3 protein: CSVAKTGLLAKNIQYF
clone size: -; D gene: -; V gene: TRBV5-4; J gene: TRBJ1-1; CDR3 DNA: TGTGCCAGCAGCTCGGGGGGATTTATGAACACTGAAGCTTTCTTT; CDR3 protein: CASSSGGFMNTEAFF
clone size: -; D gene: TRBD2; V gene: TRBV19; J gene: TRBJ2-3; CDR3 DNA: TGTGCCAGTAGTATCGCCATGCTAGCGGGAGGCACAGATACGCAGTATTTT; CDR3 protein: CASSIAMLAGGTDTQYF
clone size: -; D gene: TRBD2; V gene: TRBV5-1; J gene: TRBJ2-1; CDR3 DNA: TGCGCCAGCAGCGCAACCGGGACTACCTCCTACAATGAGCAGTTCTTC; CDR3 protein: CASSATGTTSYNEQFF
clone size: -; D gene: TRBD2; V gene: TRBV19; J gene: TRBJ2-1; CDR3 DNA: TGTGCCAGTAGTTCCTCGAGCGGGAACTCCTACAATGAGCAGTTCTTC; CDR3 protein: CASSSSSGNSYNEQFF
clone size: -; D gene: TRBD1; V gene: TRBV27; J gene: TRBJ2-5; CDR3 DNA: TGTGCCAGCAGTTTCAGGGACAGTCACCAAGAGACCCAGTACTTC; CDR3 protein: CASSFRDSHQETQYF
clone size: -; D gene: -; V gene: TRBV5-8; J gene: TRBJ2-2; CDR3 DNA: TGTGCCAGCAGCCCACTCCTGGCTACCGGGGAGCTGTTTTTT; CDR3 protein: CASSPLLATGELFF
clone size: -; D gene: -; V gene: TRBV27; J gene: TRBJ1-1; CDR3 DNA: TGTGCCAGCAGGAGGGGTCCAATGAACACTGAAGCTTTCTTT; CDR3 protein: CASRRGPMNTEAFF
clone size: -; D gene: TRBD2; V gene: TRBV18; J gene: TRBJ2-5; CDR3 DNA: TGTGCCAGCTCACCTACGCCTACGTATGCATGGGAGGGTTGGCGGACCCAGTACTTC; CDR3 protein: CASSPTPTYAWEGWRTQYF
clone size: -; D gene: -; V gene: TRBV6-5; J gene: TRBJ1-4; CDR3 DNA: TGTGCCAGCAGTTACTCGGATTCAACTAATGAAAAACTGTTTTTT; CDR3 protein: CASSYSDSTNEKLFF
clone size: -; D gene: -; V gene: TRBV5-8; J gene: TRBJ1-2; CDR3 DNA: TGTGCCAGCAGCGCACCCGGGACTAAAAGTGGCTACACCTTC; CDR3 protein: CASSAPGTKSGYTF
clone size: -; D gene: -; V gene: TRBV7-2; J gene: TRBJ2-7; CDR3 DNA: TGTGCCAGCAGCACCCGGGACTTTAGCCCGGAGCAGTACTTC; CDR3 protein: CASSTRDFSPEQYF
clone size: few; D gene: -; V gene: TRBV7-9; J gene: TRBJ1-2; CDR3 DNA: TGTGCCAGCAGCCAGATAGACGAGGGTTATGGCTACACCTTC; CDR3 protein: CASSQIDEGYGYTF
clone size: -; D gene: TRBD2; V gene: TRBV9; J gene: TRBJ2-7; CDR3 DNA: TGTGCCAGCAGCGTAGCTAGCGGTTACTCCTACGAGCAGTACTTC; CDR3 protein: CASSVASGYSYEQYF
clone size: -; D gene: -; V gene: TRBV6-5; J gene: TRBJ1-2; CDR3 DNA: TGTGCCAGCCTCGACGTAGCTAACTATGGCTACACCTTC; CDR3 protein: CASLDVANYGYTF
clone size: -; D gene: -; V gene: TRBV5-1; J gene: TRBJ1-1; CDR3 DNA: TGCGCCAGCAGCTTTTCACCGGGACCCCAGAGCGGTGAAGCTTTCTTT; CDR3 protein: CASSFSPGPQSGEAFF
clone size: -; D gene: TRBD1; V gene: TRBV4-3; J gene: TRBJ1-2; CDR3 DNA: TGCGCCAGCAGCCAAGGGGGACAGGGGTGGTATGGCTACACCTTC; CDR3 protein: CASSQGGQGWYGYTF
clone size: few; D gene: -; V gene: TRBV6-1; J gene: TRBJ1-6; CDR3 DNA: TGTGCCAGCAGCGGGAGGTCCTATAATTCACCCCTCCACTTT; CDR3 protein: CASSGRSYNSPLHF
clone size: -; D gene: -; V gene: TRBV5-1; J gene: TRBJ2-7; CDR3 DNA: TGCGCCAGCAGCAACGCAGGGGCCTCCTACGAGCAGTACTTC; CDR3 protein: CASSNAGASYEQYF
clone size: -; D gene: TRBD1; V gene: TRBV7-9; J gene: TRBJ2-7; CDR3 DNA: TGTGCCAGCAGCCCCCGGGACAGGGTCGACGAGCAGTACTTC; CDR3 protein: CASSPRDRVDEQYF
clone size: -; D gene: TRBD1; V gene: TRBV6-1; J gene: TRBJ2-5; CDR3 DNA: TGTGCCAGCAGTGAATTTGGGACAGGACAAGAGACCCAGTACTTC; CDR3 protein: CASSEFGTGQETQYF
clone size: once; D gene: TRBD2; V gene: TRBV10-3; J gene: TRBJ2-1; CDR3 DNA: TGTGCCATCAGTGACCAGCGGGAGGGCAATGAGCAGTTCTTC; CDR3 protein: CAISDQREGNEQFF
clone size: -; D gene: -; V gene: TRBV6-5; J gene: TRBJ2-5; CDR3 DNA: TGTGCCAGCAGTCCCTCGGAAGAGACCCAGTACTTC; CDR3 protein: CASSPSEETQYF
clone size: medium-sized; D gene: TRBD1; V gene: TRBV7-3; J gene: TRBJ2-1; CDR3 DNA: TGTGCCAGCAGCCAAATCGGACAGGGGGTGGCAGATGAGCAGTTCTTC; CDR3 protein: CASSQIGQGVADEQFF
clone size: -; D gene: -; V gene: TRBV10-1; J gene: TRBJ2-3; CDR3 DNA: TGCGCCAGCAGTGAGTTGCAGGGGGGTACAGATACGCAGTATTTT; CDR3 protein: CASSELQGGTDTQYF
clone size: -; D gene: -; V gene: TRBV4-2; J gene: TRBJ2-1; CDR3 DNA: TGTGCCAGCAGCCAAGAAGTTCGGGACCATGAGCAGTTCTTC; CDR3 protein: CASSQEVRDHEQFF
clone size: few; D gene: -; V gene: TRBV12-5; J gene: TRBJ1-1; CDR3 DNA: TGTGCTAGTGGTTTGGTGGTTGGGGGTGAAGCTTTCTTT; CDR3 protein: CASGLVVGGEAFF